The clone carrying this T cell receptor (beta chain) has just a few counts. As yet, its antigen is unknown. The source of the sample is a study of beta chain features in type 1 diabetes. Looking at the study overall: Cells sorted and examined across all samples totaled 85 million to 110 million.

It was via CD45RO/CCR7/CD25/CD127/CD95/CD27 that CD4+ naive, central memory, regulatory and stem cell-like memory cells were sorted. Study results and limitations: Within each of all four CD4+ subsets, Type 1 diabetes patients had TCRB CDR3s that were moderately but significantly shorter.

TCRB transcripts that were expressed got sequenced, as all of the isolated RNA had been reverse transcribed. TCRdb keeps only in-frame clones here, not all; method: immunoSEQ multiplex PCR. The table lists about 660,000 clones, about 14% of them singletons. CDR1 is LGHNA and CDR2 is YSLEER in the germline V gene. The CDR3 contains 15 residues. Trimming left V 0 bases short and J 1 base short, with 8 bases between. The chain recombines TRBV4-3 with TRBJ2-3; the D gene is possibly TRBD2 (5 bases). This clonotype was obtained from a man in his late teens or twenties with type 1 diabetes. The sequenced material came from naive CD4+ T cells from blood. The CDR3 loop is CASSQERGRTDTQYF. The CDR3 region has the DNA TGCGCCAGCAGCCAAGAAAGAGGGCGCACAGATACGCAGTATTTT.